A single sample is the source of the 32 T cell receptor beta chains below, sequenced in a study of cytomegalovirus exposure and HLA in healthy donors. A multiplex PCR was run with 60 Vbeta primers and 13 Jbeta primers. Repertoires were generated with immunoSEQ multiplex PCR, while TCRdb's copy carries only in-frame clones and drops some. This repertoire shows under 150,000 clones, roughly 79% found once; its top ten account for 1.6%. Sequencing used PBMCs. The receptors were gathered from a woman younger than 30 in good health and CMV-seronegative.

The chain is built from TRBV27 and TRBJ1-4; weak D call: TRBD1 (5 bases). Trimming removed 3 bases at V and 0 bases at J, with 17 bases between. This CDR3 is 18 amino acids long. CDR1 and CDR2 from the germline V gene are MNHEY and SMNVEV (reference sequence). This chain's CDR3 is CASSFRSPGFTTNEKLFF. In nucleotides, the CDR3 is TGTGCCAGCAGTTTCCGGTCCCCAGGGTTTACAACTAATGAAAAACTGTTTTTT. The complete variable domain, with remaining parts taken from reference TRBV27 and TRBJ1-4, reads EAQVTQNPRYLITVTGKKLTVTCSQNMNHEYMSWYRQDPGLGLRQIYYSMNVEVTDKGDVPEGYKVSRKEKRNFPLILESPSPNQTSLYFCASSFRSPGFTTNEKLFFGSGTQLSVL.

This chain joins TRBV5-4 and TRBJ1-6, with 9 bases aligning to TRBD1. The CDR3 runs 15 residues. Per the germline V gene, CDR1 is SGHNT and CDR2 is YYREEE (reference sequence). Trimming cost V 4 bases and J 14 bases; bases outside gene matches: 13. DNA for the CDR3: TGTGCCAGCAGCCATCCGGGACAGGGAGGTTGGGCCCTCCACTTT. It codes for CASSHPGQGGWALHF.

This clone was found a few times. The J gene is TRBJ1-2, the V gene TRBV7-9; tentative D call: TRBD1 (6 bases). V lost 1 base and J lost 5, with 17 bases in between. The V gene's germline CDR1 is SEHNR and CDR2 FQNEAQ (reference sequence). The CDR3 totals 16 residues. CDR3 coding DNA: TGTGCCAGCAGCTTAGTTAACGCGGCGCAGGGGTATGGCTACACCTTC. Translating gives CASSLVNAAQGYGYTF.

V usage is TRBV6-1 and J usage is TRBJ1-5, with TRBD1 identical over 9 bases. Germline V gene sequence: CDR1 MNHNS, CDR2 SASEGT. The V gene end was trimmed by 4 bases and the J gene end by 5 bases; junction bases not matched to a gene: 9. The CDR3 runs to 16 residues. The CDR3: CASSARQGVTHQPQHF. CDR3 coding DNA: TGTGCCAGCAGTGCCCGACAGGGGGTAACCCATCAGCCCCAGCATTTT.

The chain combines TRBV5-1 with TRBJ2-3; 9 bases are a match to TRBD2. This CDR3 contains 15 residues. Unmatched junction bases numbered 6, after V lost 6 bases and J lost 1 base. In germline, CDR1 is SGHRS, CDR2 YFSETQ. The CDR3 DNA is TGCGCCAGCAACCAGGGACTAGCCCGCACAGATACGCAGTATTTT. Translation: CASNQGLARTDTQYF.

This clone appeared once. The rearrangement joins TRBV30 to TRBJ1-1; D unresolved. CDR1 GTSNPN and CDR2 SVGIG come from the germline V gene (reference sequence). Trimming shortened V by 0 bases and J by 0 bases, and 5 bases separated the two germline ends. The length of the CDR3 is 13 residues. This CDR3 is CAWSVQMNTEAFF. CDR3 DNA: TGTGCCTGGAGTGTACAGATGAACACTGAAGCTTTCTTT.

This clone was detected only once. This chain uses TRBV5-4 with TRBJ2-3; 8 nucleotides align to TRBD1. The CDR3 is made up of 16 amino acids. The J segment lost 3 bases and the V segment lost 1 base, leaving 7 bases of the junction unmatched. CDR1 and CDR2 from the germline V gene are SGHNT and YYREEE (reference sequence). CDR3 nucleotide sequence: TGTGCCAGCAGCTTGATCCCGGGACAGGCGACAGATACGCAGTATTTT. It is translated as CASSLIPGQATDTQYF.

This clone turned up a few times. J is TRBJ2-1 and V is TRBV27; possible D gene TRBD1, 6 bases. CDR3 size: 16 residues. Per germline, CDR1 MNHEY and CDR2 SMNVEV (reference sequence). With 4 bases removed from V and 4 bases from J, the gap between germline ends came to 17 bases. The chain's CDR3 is CASSSTGPQGYNEQFF. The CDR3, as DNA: TGTGCCAGCAGTTCCACGGGCCCCCAGGGGTACAATGAGCAGTTCTTC.

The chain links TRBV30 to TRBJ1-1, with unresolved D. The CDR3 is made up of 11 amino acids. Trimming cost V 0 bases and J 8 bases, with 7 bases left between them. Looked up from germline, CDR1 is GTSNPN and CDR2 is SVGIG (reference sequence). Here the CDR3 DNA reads TGTGCCTGGAGTGTTGGTCAGGAAGCTTTCTTT. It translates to CAWSVGQEAFF.

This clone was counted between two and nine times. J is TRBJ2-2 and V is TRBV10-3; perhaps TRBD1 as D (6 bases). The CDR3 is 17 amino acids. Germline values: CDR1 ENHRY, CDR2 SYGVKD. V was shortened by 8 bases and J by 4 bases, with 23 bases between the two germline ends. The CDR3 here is CAIPVVGAQLGTGELFF. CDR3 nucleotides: TGTGCCATCCCGGTGGTGGGGGCGCAGCTTGGCACCGGGGAGCTGTTTTTT.

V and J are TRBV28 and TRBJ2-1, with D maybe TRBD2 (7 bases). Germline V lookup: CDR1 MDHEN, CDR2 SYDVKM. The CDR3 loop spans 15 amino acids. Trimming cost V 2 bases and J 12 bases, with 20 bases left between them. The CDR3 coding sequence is TGTGCCAGCAGTTTAGGGAACCGGGGGGCCAACGGGCAGTTCTTC. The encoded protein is CASSLGNRGANGQFF.

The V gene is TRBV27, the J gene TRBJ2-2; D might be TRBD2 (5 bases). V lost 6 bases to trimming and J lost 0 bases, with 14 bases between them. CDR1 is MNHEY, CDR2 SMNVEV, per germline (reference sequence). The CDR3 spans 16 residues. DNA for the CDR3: TGTGCCAGCAGATACCGGTGGGGAGCGAACACCGGGGAGCTGTTTTTT. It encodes CASRYRWGANTGELFF.

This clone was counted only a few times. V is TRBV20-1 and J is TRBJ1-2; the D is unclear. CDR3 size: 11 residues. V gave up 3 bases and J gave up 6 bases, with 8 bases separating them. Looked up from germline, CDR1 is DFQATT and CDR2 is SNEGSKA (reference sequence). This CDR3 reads CSARGGHGYTF. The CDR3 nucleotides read TGCAGTGCTAGGGGAGGCCATGGCTACACCTTC.

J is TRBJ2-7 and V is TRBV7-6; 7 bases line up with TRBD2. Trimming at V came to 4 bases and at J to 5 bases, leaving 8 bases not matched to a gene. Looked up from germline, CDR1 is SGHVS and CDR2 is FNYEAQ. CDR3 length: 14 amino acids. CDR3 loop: CASSYGGIGDEQYF. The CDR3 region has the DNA TGTGCCAGCAGCTACGGGGGGATCGGGGACGAGCAGTACTTC.

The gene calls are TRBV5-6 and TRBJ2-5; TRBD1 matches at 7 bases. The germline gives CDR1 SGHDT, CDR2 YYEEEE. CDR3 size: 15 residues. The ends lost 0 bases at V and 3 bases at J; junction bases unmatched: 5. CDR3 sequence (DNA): TGTGCCAGCAGCTTGGAAGCAGGGGGTGAAGAGACCCAGTACTTC. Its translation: CASSLEAGGEETQYF.

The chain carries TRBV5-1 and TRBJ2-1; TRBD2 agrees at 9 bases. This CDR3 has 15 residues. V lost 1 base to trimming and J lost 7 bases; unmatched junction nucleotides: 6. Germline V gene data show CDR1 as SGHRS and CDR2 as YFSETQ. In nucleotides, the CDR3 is TGCGCCAGCAGCTTGACAGCGGGGGGTTTAAATGAGCAGTTCTTC. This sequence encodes CASSLTAGGLNEQFF.

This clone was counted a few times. CDR3 in amino acids: CASSLDRGWNQPQHF. The CDR3, as DNA: TGTGCCAGCAGTTTAGACAGGGGATGGAATCAGCCCCAGCATTTT. The chain is built from TRBV27 and TRBJ1-5, with TRBD1 matching 8 bases. From germline, CDR1 is MNHEY and CDR2 SMNVEV (reference sequence). V dropped 2 bases and J dropped 4; count of bases not matched to a gene: 4. The CDR3 consists of 15 residues.

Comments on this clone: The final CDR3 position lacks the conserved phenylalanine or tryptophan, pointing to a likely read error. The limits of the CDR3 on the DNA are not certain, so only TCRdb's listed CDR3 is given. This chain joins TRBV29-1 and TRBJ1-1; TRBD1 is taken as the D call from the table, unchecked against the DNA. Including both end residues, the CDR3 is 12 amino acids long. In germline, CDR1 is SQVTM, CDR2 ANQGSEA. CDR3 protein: CSVVFRQTHTLV.

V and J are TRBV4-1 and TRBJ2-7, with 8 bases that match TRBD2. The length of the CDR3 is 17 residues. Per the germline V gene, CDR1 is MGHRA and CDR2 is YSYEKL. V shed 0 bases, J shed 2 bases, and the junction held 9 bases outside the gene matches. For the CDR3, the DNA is TGCGCCAGCAGCCAAGATCAACGAAGCGGGGGCCCCTACGAGCAGTACTTC. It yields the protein CASSQDQRSGGPYEQYF.

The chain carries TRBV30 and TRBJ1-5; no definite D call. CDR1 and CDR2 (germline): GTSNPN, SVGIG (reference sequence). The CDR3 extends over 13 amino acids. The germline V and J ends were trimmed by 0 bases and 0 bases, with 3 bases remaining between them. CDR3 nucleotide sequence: TGTGCCTGGAGTGTCGGTAGCAATCAGCCCCAGCATTTT. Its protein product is CAWSVGSNQPQHF.

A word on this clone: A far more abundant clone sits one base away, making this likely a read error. The CDR3 sequence: CAISPSSSYNEQFF. The CDR3 DNA reads TGTGCCATCAGTCCTAGCAGCTCCTACAATGAGCAGTTCTTC. The chain links TRBV6-5 to TRBJ2-1; maybe TRBD2 (5 bases). In germline, CDR1 is MNHEY, CDR2 SVGAGI. This CDR3 has 14 amino acids.

CDR3 sequence (DNA): TGCGCCAGCAGCCACCCTGCCCGGGGACTGGCAAGAGGGGAGACCCAGTACTTC. Translating it yields CASSHPARGLARGETQYF. This chain links TRBV4-1 with TRBJ2-5; possibly TRBD2 for D (6 bases). V dropped 3 bases and J dropped 5 bases, with 25 bases sitting between them. In germline, CDR1 is MGHRA, CDR2 YSYEKL. There are 18 residues in the CDR3.

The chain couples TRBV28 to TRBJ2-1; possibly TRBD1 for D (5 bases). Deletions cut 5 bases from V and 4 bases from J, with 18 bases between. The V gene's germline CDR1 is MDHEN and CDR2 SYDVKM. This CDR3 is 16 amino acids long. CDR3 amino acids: CASSPHPLGAYNEQFF. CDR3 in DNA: TGTGCCAGCAGTCCTCATCCGTTAGGGGCGTACAATGAGCAGTTCTTC.

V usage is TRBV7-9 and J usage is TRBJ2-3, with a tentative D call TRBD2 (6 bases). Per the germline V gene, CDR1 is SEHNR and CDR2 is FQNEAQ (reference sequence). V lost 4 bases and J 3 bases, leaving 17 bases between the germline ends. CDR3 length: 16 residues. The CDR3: CASSSFGGMKTDTQYF. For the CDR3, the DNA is TGTGCCAGCAGCTCCTTTGGGGGGATGAAGACAGATACGCAGTATTTT. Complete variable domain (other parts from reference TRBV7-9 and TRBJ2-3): DTGVSQNPRHKITKRGQNVTFRCDPISEHNRLYWYRQTLGQGPEFLTYFQNEAQLEKSRLLSDRFSAERPKGSFSTLEIQRTEQGDSAMYLCASSSFGGMKTDTQYFGPGTRLTVL.

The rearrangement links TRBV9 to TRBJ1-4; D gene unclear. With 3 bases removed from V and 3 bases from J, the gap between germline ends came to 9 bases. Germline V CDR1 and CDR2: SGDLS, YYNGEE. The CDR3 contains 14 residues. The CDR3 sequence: CASSEEGSNEKLFF. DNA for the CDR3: TGTGCCAGCAGCGAAGAGGGATCTAATGAAAAACTGTTTTTT.

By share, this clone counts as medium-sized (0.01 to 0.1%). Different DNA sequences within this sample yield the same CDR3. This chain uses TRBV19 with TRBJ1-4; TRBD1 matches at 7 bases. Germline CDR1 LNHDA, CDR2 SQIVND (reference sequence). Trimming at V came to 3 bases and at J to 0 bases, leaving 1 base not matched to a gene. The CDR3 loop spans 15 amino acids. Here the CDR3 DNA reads TGTGCCAGTAGTATTGGGACAGCAACTAATGAAAAACTGTTTTTT. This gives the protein CASSIGTATNEKLFF.

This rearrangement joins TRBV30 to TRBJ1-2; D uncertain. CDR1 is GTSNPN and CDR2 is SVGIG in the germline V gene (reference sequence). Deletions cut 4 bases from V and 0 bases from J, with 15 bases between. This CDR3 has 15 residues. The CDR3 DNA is TGTGCCTGGACCTTTACGGCAGGATCTAACTATGGCTACACCTTC. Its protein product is CAWTFTAGSNYGYTF.

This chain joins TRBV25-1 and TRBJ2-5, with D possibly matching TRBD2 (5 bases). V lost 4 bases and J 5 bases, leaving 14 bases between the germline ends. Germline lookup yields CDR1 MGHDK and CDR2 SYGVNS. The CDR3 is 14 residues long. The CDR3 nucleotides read TGTGCCAGCAGTGCCGTTCGGACGGGGGAGACCCAGTACTTC. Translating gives CASSAVRTGETQYF.

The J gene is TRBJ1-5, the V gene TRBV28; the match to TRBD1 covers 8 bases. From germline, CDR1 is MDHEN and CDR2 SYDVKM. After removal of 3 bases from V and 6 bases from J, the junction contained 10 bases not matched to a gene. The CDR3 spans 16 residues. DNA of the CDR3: TGTGCCAGCAGTTTGGCGGCGCAGGGGGCTGGTCAGCCCCAGCATTTT. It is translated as CASSLAAQGAGQPQHF.

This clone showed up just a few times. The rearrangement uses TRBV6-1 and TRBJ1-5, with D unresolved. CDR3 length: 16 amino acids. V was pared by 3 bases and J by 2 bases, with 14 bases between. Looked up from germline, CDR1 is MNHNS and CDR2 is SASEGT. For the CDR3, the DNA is TGTGCCAGCAGTGACGGACTCATGCGGGGCAATCAGCCCCAGCATTTT. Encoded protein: CASSDGLMRGNQPQHF.

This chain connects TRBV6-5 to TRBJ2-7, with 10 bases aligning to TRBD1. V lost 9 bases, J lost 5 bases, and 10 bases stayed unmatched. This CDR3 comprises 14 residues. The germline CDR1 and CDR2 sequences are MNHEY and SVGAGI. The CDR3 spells CASRTTGGFHEQYF. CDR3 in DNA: TGTGCCAGTAGGACGACAGGGGGCTTCCACGAGCAGTACTTC.

Here the CDR3 reads CSVEVPGQGSQPQHF. The CDR3, as DNA: TGCAGCGTTGAGGTCCCGGGACAGGGGAGTCAGCCCCAGCATTTT. The J gene is TRBJ1-5, the V gene TRBV29-1, with 10 bases matching TRBD1. The J segment lost 6 bases and the V segment lost 3 bases, leaving 8 bases of the junction unmatched. This CDR3 spans 15 amino acids. CDR1 is SQVTM and CDR2 is ANQGSEA in the germline V gene.